The rows below give T cell receptor beta chains drawn from one sample of a study of T cell repertoires in cytomegalovirus infection. These receptors lack a known antigen. In TCRdb, the reads were re-called with MiXCR into one record per CDR3 protein. The data hold tens of thousands of distinct CDR3 sequences, with 33% observed a single time. Sequencing was done on a sample of PBMCs, sequenced either directly or after in vitro stimulation (not recorded which). All receptors come from a human donor in good health (CMV status not recorded). Some clones in this sample may be carry-over from other donors' samples. CDR3s include the opening cysteine and the closing phenylalanine or tryptophan. A D gene is named only where the DNA matches it firmly. Clone size is stated in some rows and not others, as once, few, many or a class when expanded.

v_gene,d_gene,abundance,j_gene,CDR3aa,CDR3nt
TRBV7-9,.,few,TRBJ1-4,CASSLMEGEKLFF,TGTGCCAGCAGCTTAATGGAGGGTGAAAAACTGTTTTTT
TRBV27,.,.,TRBJ2-7,CASSPRRGSTSYEQYF,TGTGCCAGCAGTCCGAGACGGGGGTCGACATCCTACGAGCAGTACTTC
TRBV7-6,.,once,TRBJ1-2,CASSLAERAVLTF,TGTGCCAGCAGCTTAGCGGAGAGGGCGGTTCTCACCTTC
TRBV2,TRBD1,.,TRBJ1-4,CASTRQGAVEKLFF,TGTGCCAGCACCCGACAGGGGGCTGTTGAAAAACTGTTTTTT
TRBV7-2,.,.,TRBJ1-2,CASSEGGGYGYTF,TGTGCCAGCAGCGAAGGGGGGGGGTATGGCTACACCTTC
TRBV6-6,.,few,TRBJ1-5,CASSYAQPDNQPQHF,TGTGCCAGCAGTTACGCCCAGCCAGACAATCAGCCCCAGCATTTT
TRBV14,.,.,TRBJ1-2,CASSQVKKPGSRRYGYTF,TGTGCCAGCAGCCAAGTCAAGAAACCCGGCTCGAGACGGTATGGCTACACCTTC
TRBV14,.,.,TRBJ1-5,CASSRRSDQPQHF,TGTGCCAGCAGCAGAAGATCCGATCAGCCCCAGCATTTT
TRBV5-4,TRBD1,.,TRBJ1-2,CASSLAGTGVGYTF,TGTGCCAGCAGCTTGGCCGGGACAGGGGTTGGCTACACCTTC
TRBV14,.,.,TRBJ2-5,CASSQYMGGETQYF,TGTGCCAGCAGCCAATATATGGGCGGGGAGACCCAGTACTTC
TRBV29-1,.,.,TRBJ1-5,CSVEAPPLKHQPQHF,TGCAGCGTTGAAGCTCCCCCCCTCAAGCATCAGCCCCAGCATTTT
TRBV6-1,.,few,TRBJ2-7,CASGGLAYEQYF,TGTGCCAGCGGCGGGCTAGCCTACGAGCAGTACTTC
TRBV30,TRBD2,.,TRBJ2-7,CAWSTSGLYEQYF,TGTGCCTGGAGTACTAGCGGGCTGTACGAGCAGTACTTC